Following are 5 T cell receptor beta chains from one sample sequenced in a study of identical twins. TCRdb itself ran the 5' RACE reads through MiXCR, one entry per CDR3 protein. The sample holds about 450,000 distinct CDR3 sequences, roughly 20% seen once. The sequencing input was naive T cells sorted from blood. The receptors were gathered from a man aged 50 or older in good health.

This clonotype was recorded a few times. The V gene is TRBV20-1, the J gene TRBJ1-5; D is unresolved. Germline V lookup: CDR1 DFQATT, CDR2 SNEGSKA (reference sequence). V was trimmed by 0 bases and J by 0 bases, leaving 15 bases between them. This CDR3 has 17 amino acids. CDR3 nucleotides: TGCAGTGCTAGAGATCATAGCACGAGGGCTAGCAATCAGCCCCAGCATTTT. Translated, it gives CSARDHSTRASNQPQHF.

This clonotype occurred many times. The chain has TRBV10-3 and TRBJ2-7; 8 nucleotides align to TRBD2. With V trimmed by 2 bases and J by 3 bases, 6 bases remained unmatched. The CDR3 spans 15 residues. Germline V lookup: CDR1 ENHRY, CDR2 SYGVKD. The CDR3, as DNA: TGTGCCATCAGTGAGCACGTAGCGGGAAACTACGAGCAGTACTTC. Translation: CAISEHVAGNYEQYF.

The chain employs TRBV5-1 and TRBJ2-5; 9 bases are a match to TRBD1. V gave up 1 base and J gave up 5 bases; unmatched junction bases: 9. CDR1 and CDR2 (germline): SGHRS, YFSETQ. There are 16 residues in the CDR3. CDR3 in DNA: TGCGCCAGCAGCTTGACCCCACAGGGGGCTGGGGAGACCCAGTACTTC. Translated: CASSLTPQGAGETQYF.

This chain links TRBV4-3 with TRBJ2-1, with TRBD2 matching over 7 bases. The trim removed 3 bases at V and 0 bases at J, leaving 8 bases unmatched. The CDR3 covers 17 residues. Germline assignment: CDR1 LGHNA and CDR2 YSLEER. In DNA form, the CDR3 reads TGCGCCAGCAGCCAGGATGGACTAGGAAGCTCCTACAATGAGCAGTTCTTC. It translates to CASSQDGLGSSYNEQFF.

This sequence joins TRBV7-9 and TRBJ2-6; D is uncertain. Germline V gene sequence: CDR1 SEHNR, CDR2 FQNEAQ (reference sequence). Trimming removed 8 bases from V and 0 bases from J, with 14 bases in between. There are 16 residues in the CDR3. The CDR3 bases are TGTGCCAGCTCCAGACGCGGACGCTCTGGGGCCAACGTCCTGACTTTC. It translates to CASSRRGRSGANVLTF. The variable domain in full, with the rest retrieved from reference TRBV7-9 and TRBJ2-6, is DTGVSQNPRHKITKRGQNVTFRCDPISEHNRLYWYRQTLGQGPEFLTYFQNEAQLEKSRLLSDRFSAERPKGSFSTLEIQRTEQGDSAMYLCASSRRGRSGANVLTFGAGSRLTVL.